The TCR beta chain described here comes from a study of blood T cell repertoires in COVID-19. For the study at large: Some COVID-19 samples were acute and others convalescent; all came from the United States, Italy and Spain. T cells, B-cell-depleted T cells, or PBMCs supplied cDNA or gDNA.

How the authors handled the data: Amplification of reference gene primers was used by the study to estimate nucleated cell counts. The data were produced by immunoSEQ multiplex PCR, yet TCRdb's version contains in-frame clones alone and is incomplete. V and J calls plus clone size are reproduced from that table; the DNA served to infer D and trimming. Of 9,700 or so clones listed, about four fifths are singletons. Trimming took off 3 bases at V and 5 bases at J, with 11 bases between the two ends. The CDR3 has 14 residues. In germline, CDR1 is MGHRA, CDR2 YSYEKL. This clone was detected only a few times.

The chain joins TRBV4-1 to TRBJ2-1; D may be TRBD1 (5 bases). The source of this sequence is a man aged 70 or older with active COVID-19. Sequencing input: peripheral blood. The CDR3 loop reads CASSQTAINNEQFF. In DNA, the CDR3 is TGCGCCAGCAGCCAGACAGCTATTAACAATGAGCAGTTCTTC.